The subject of this entry is one T cell receptor (beta chain). What it recognizes is unknown. There are 18 residues in the CDR3. CDR1 is LNHDA, CDR2 SQIVND, per germline (reference sequence). V lost 5 bases and J lost 3; bases outside the gene matches: 11. This entry is derived from a study of T cell responses to AZD1222 COVID-19 vaccine. Study-wide points: Vaccine-associated CD4 TCRs ranged over spike, dominating at 160-218 and 743-854. It was only after the peak T cell response that any repertoires were sampled. Only five or six AZD1222 recipients were seropositive at baseline.

The assay was immunoSEQ multiplex PCR, and TCRdb's table has in-frame clones only and misses some. The sample records more than 150,000 clones, just under 90% being singletons. This chain uses TRBV19 with TRBJ2-7; TRBD2 matches at 15 bases. This sequence was found in an adult in good health. The sequencing here drew on peripheral blood, taken on day 0 of AZD1222 vaccination. The CDR3, as DNA: TGTGCCAGTAGTTCGGGACTAGCGGGGGGCCGAGTTGGCTACGAGCAGTACTTC. Encoded protein: CASSSGLAGGRVGYEQYF.